A single TCR beta chain is shown here with its context. Its antigen is currently unknown. V lost 0 bases and J 1 base, leaving 10 bases between the germline ends. Germline V lookup: CDR1 SGDLS, CDR2 YYNGEE. CDR3 length: 15 amino acids. This table comes from immunoSEQ multiplex PCR, and its TCRdb copy is limited to in-frame clones, with some not included. The sample has about 32,000 clones, roughly 78% seen once; the top ten hold around 25%. The data belong to a study of a mutant IDH1 vaccine in newly diagnosed glioma. Study context: Patients in the study were vaccinated eight times, receiving shots in weeks 1, 3, 5, 7, 11, 15, 19 and 23. The therapy given earlier, which was standard therapy, consisted of radiotherapy, temozolomide, or both, and most of the patients received both.

The time point is: week 11, during vaccination. Alongside topical imiquimod, each dose of vaccine comprised 300 ug of mutant IDH1 20-mer peptide. Patients carried new grade 3 or 4 IDH1-mutant astrocytomas lacking nuclear ATRX. General study findings and limits: Patients mounted vaccine-induced immune responses in 93.3% of cases.

Specimen: PBMCs, collected from a glioma patient whose treatment included an IDH1 peptide vaccine. The origin of this receptor is a man aged 25 to 40 with glioma. The V call is TRBV9, the J call TRBJ2-5, with no clear D. The CDR3 region is CASSVGTNLQETQYF. In nucleotides, the CDR3 is TGTGCCAGCAGCGTAGGTACAAACCTCCAAGAGACCCAGTACTTC.